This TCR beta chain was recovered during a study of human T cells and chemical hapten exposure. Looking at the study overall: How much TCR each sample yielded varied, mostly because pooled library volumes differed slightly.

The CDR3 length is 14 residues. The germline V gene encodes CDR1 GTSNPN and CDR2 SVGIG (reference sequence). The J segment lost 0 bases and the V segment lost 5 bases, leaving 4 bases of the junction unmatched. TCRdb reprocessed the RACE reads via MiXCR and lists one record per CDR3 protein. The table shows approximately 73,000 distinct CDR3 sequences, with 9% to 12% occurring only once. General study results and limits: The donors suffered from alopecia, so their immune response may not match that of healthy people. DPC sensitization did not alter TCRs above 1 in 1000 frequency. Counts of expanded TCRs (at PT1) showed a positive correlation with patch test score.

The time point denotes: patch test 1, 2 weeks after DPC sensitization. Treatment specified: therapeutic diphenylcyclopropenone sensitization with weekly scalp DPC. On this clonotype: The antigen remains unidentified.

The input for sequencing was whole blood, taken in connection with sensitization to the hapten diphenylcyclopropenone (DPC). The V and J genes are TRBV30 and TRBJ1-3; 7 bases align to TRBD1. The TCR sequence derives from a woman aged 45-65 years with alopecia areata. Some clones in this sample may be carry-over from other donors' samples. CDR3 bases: TGTGCCTGGGCGACAGGGAGCTCTGGAAACACCATATATTTT. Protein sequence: CAWATGSSGNTIYF.